The next 15 T cell receptor beta chains were all read from a single sample in a study of T cells in women clearing cervical HPV infection. Only in-frame clones appear in the TCRdb table, and some are missing; sequencing was by immunoSEQ multiplex PCR. The sample has 30,000 to 50,000 clones; the top ten hold 4.8%. Specimen: blood buffy coat. Receptors originate from a woman between 18 and 69 years old with a cervical HPV16 infection that either progressed to CIN3+ or cleared (not recorded which).

Comment on this clone: The read ends 3 residues before the CDR3 terminus; that terminus is restored from the germline J gene. This sequence joins TRBV5-1 and TRBJ1-5, with D perhaps TRBD1 (5 bases). The CDR3 loop spans 14 amino acids. Trimming stripped 2 bases from V and 5 bases from J, with 11 bases between. Germline CDR1 is SGHRS and CDR2 is YFSETQ. The part of the CDR3 DNA that was read is TGCGCCAGCAGCTTCGGGCAGGGCGATCAGCCC. Protein product: CASSFGQGDQP. The CDR3, in full, reads CASSFGQGDQPQHF. The complete variable domain, with remaining parts taken from reference TRBV5-1 and TRBJ1-5, reads KAGVTQTPRYLIKTRGQQVTLSCSPISGHRSVSWYQQTPGQGLQFLFEYFSETQRNKGNFPGRFSGRQFSNSRSEMNVSTLELGDSALYLCASSFGQGDQPQHFGDGTRLSIL.

Concerning this clone itself: The CDR3 extends 3 residues past the end of the read, so its final part is completed from the germline J gene. The rearrangement joins TRBV20-1 to TRBJ2-5; TRBD2 agrees at 10 bases. V lost 3 bases, J lost 0 bases, and 7 bases stayed unmatched. This CDR3 region has 16 residues. In germline, CDR1 is DFQATT, CDR2 SNEGSKA (reference sequence). CDR3: CSASLPLAGYQETQYF. The part of the CDR3 DNA that was read is TGCAGTGCTAGCCTCCCACTAGCGGGATACCAAGAGACC.

For this clone: The read ends 3 residues before the CDR3 terminus; that terminus is restored from the germline J gene. This chain connects TRBV19 to TRBJ1-5; 10 bases align to TRBD1. With 3 bases clipped from V and 3 bases from J, the junction kept 5 bases outside the gene matches. There are 16 residues in the CDR3. Germline-derived CDR1 and CDR2 are LNHDA and SQIVND (reference sequence). The sequenced part of the CDR3 DNA is TGTGCCAGTAGTATCGGGACAGGGGCATTCAATCAGCCC. It specifies CASSIGTGAFNQP. The whole CDR3 protein is CASSIGTGAFNQPQHF.

Details on this clone: The observed sequence ends 3 residues before the CDR3 terminus, with the missing tail filled in from the germline J gene. The same CDR3 can be traced to other DNA sequences in this sample. This sequence joins TRBV29-1 and TRBJ2-7; TRBD1 matches 12 bases. The CDR3 runs 13 residues. CDR1 and CDR2 (germline): SQVTM, ANQGSEA. V lost 3 bases, J lost 4 bases, and 1 base stayed unmatched. CDR3 DNA, as far as it was read: TGCAGCGTTGAGGGACAGGGGGCATACGAG. Its translation is CSVEGQGAYE. The CDR3 reads in full as CSVEGQGAYEQYF.

As concerns this clone: The read gets to within 3 residues of the CDR3 end, and the germline J gene fills in the rest. The chain employs TRBV2 and TRBJ2-3; D perhaps matches TRBD1 (5 bases). Per the germline V gene, CDR1 is SNHLY and CDR2 is FYNNEI. The CDR3 covers 12 residues. V was cut by 6 bases and J by 8 bases, with 12 bases left in between. Partial CDR3 DNA: TGTGCCAGCAGGGGGCCCCCCGGTACG. Encoded protein: CASRGPPGT. The full CDR3 protein reads CASRGPPGTQYF.

In regard to this clone: Sequencing ends 3 residues short of the CDR3 end; the germline J gene provides the rest. This chain links TRBV7-3 with TRBJ2-1; no clear D. The germline V and J ends were trimmed by 1 base and 7 bases, with 11 bases remaining between them. CDR1 is SGHTA and CDR2 is FQGTGA in the germline V gene. CDR3 length equals 14 residues. CDR3 DNA (partial): TGTGCCAGCAGCTTAATTGGAAGGGCGAATGAG. It encodes CASSLIGRANE. The full CDR3 is CASSLIGRANEQFF.

As concerns this clone: With the read ending 3 residues before the CDR3 end, the germline J gene is used to fill in that end. The chain recombines TRBV6-2 or TRBV6-3 with TRBJ1-5; 11 bases are a match to TRBD1. The V gene's germline CDR1 is MNHEY and CDR2 SVGEGT. V trimming: 7 bases; J trimming: 0 bases; junction bases outside the gene matches: 5. This CDR3 comprises 16 residues. CDR3 DNA, as far as it was read: TGTGCCAGCACCCCGGACAGGGGGCATAGCAATCAGCCC. Protein: CASTPDRGHSNQP. The full CDR3 protein is CASTPDRGHSNQPQHF.

Details on this clone: Coverage ceases 3 residues before the CDR3 finishes, and the germline J gene fills in the end. V is TRBV19 and J is TRBJ1-4; weak D call: TRBD1 (6 bases). The V gene's germline CDR1 is LNHDA and CDR2 SQIVND (reference sequence). This CDR3 has 14 residues. Between the trimmed V and J ends, which lost 5 bases and 3 bases, there was a span of 10 bases. CDR3 DNA (partial): TGTGCCAGTAGTGCCACAGGGTCTAATGAAAAA. This codes for CASSATGSNEK. The complete CDR3 sequence is CASSATGSNEKLFF.

Comments on this clone: The read halts 3 residues ahead of the CDR3 end, with the missing end drawn from the germline J gene. The chain combines TRBV4-1 with TRBJ2-5; 10 bases align to TRBD1. The CDR3 is 15 residues long. From germline, CDR1 is MGHRA and CDR2 YSYEKL. J was trimmed by 2 bases and V by 6 bases; bases with no gene match: 6. The CDR3 loop reads CASSGTGAAQETQYF. The DNA read from the CDR3 is TGCGCCAGCAGTGGGACAGGGGCAGCTCAAGAGACC.

As regards this clone: Read sequence stops 3 residues before the CDR3 end, and the germline J gene provides the missing end. The rearrangement joins TRBV19 to TRBJ1-2; the match to TRBD1 covers 9 bases. This CDR3 has 15 residues. Trimming removed 0 bases from V and 6 bases from J; junction bases left unmatched: 5. Looked up from germline, CDR1 is LNHDA and CDR2 is SQIVND (reference sequence). Incomplete CDR3 DNA: TGTGCCAGTAGTATAGATAGAGGACAGGGGAATGGC. Protein sequence: CASSIDRGQGNG. The complete CDR3 reads CASSIDRGQGNGYTF.

A note on this clone: The observed sequence ends 3 residues before the CDR3 terminus, with the missing tail filled in from the germline J gene. The chain employs TRBV5-1 and TRBJ2-5; D call uncertain. Germline V CDR1 and CDR2: SGHRS, YFSETQ. The CDR3 contains 13 residues. V was cut by 0 bases and J by 2 bases, with 5 bases left in between. The CDR3: CASSLAQQETQYF. Partial CDR3 DNA: TGCGCCAGCAGCTTGGCACAGCAAGAGACC.

About this clone: The read ends 3 residues before the CDR3 terminus; that terminus is restored from the germline J gene. The chain has TRBV7-9 and TRBJ1-2; D possibly corresponds to TRBD1 (5 bases). Germline V gives CDR1 SEHNR, CDR2 FQNEAQ (reference sequence). The V and J ends lost 1 base and 0 bases respectively, with 6 bases between them. The CDR3 extends over 14 amino acids. The CDR3 protein is CASSLVGANYGYTF. The sequenced CDR3 bases are TGTGCCAGCAGCTTAGTAGGGGCTAACTATGGC.

This clone is deemed medium-sized by its frequency. The observed sequence ends 3 residues before the CDR3 terminus, with the missing tail filled in from the germline J gene. The chain uses TRBV2 and TRBJ2-5, with 7 nucleotides matching TRBD1. CDR3 length: 14 amino acids. Germline V CDR1 and CDR2: SNHLY, FYNNEI. The V and J ends lost 2 bases and 5 bases, in that order; junction bases with no gene match: 5. The CDR3 DNA, read in part, is TGTGCCAGCAGTGAATTTAGGGGGCGTGAGACC. Translating gives CASSEFRGRET. The full CDR3 is CASSEFRGRETQYF.

This CDR3 reads CASSAGNTIYF. CDR3 DNA, as far as it was read: TGTGCCAGCAGTGCAGGAAACACC. The genes are TRBV6-1 and TRBJ1-3; no reliable D call. The read comes to an end 3 residues before the CDR3 does, leaving the germline J gene to fill in the end. Per germline, CDR1 MNHNS and CDR2 SASEGT. The CDR3 spans 11 residues. With 4 bases removed from V and 4 bases from J, the gap between germline ends came to 2 bases.

Turning to this clone: The read finishes 3 residues shy of the CDR3 end, and the germline J gene is used to complete it. The chain links TRBV7-3 to TRBJ1-4; TRBD1 agrees at 10 bases. The junction had 10 bases not matched to a gene; V was cut back by 5 bases and J by 7 bases. From germline, CDR1 is SGHTA and CDR2 FQGTGA. The length of the CDR3 is 16 residues. The part of the CDR3 DNA that was read is TGTGCCAGCAGCCCGACAGGGGGCGCAGGTGGTGAAAAA. It encodes CASSPTGGAGGEK. The whole CDR3 protein is CASSPTGGAGGEKLFF.